This T cell receptor (beta chain) emerged from a study of T-cell reconstitution after alpha-beta-depleted transplantation in children. Germline values: CDR1 SNHLY, CDR2 FYNNEI. The CDR3 runs to 15 residues. Unmatched junction bases numbered 7, after V lost 3 bases and J lost 6 bases. For TCRbeta, the library was prepared with unique molecular identifiers. Each CDR3 protein gets one entry after TCRdb re-called the PCR reads with MiXCR. The table has 200,000 to 250,000 distinct CDR3 sequences, approximately 8.9% seen once; the top ten hold roughly 5.8%. The source was PBMCs, mostly from graft donor cells, collected 180 days after TCRalphabeta/CD19-depleted stem cell transplant. The gene calls are TRBV2 and TRBJ1-1; 10 bases map to TRBD1. The clonotype originates from a male patient younger than 18 who had a stem cell transplant for acute lymphoblastic leukemia, so the T cells may come from the graft donor. CDR3 nucleotides: TGTGCCAGCAGTGAGGTCGGACAGGGGGTTTCTGAAGCTTTCTTT. Translating it yields CASSEVGQGVSEAFF.